Listed below are T cell receptor beta chains from one sample, sequenced in a study of shared T cell receptors in the human thymus. Here immunoSEQ multiplex PCR was the method, and the copy in TCRdb shows in-frame clones only, minus some. The sample carries tens of thousands of clones, roughly 96% recorded once. The sequenced material came from thymocytes. The source of these receptors is a human donor. CDR3s leave out the opening cysteine and the closing phenylalanine or tryptophan. Fields, in order: J gene, V gene, CDR3 protein.

>TRBJ1-3|TRBV7-2
ASSLELTQKGNTIY
>TRBJ2-1|TRBV5-8
ASSNQNDKGRRNEQF
>TRBJ2-1|TRBV6-5
ASSLQGYEQF
>TRBJ1-1|TRBV5-6
ASSLSPNLSEAF
>TRBJ2-2|TRBV28
ASSSDRETGELF
>TRBJ1-2|TRBV10-3
AISVGTGVYGYT
>TRBJ2-3|TRBV5-1
ASSLGDRGPADTQY
>TRBJ1-6|TRBV19
ASKIRSYNSPLH
>TRBJ1-1|TRBV9
ASSPRPDTEAF
>TRBJ1-2|TRBV5-6
ASSRARGIILYGYT
>TRBJ2-5|TRBV7-2
ASSPDSSQETQY
>TRBJ2-3|TRBV27
ASILTTPAGGPADTQY
>TRBJ2-2|TRBV11-2
ASSLRPGQGAISTGELF
>TRBJ2-1|TRBV7-7
ASSLTSSGGMSSYNEQF
>TRBJ1-2|TRBV19
ASAFRGRYKSGYT
>TRBJ1-4|TRBV19
ASSIGGPELNEKLF
>TRBJ2-1|TRBV7-2
ASRPRTSGGTYNEQF
>TRBJ2-7|TRBV6-6
ASSYDRGRGYYEQY
>TRBJ1-6|TRBV4-1
ASSQEDRLKRGSPLH
>TRBJ2-1|TRBV4-3
ASSPREGPNNEQF
>TRBJ2-7|TRBV5-1
ASSRSIDEQY
>TRBJ1-3|TRBV5-1
ASSSTGVGNTIY
>TRBJ2-5|TRBV7-2
ASRSKQGVETQY
>TRBJ2-2|TRBV2
ASSLRGLAALGELF
>TRBJ1-2|TRBV6-5
ASRTTGDYGYT
>TRBJ2-1|TRBV18
ASSPVKPPSSYNEQF
>TRBJ1-5|TRBV7-9
ASSFGTGDLSQPQH
>TRBJ1-2|TRBV7-9
ASSPQGLRGYT
>TRBJ1-3|TRBV7-8
ASVLNGNTIY
>TRBJ2-7|TRBV7-2
ASSLSSSGGHEQY
>TRBJ1-1|TRBV2
ASSAPARQRNTEAF
>TRBJ2-6|TRBV4-1
ASSQAKTPGNYSGANVLT
>TRBJ1-2|TRBV20-1
SASVGYT
>TRBJ1-1|TRBV6-5
ASIPRTPRTEAF
>TRBJ2-3|TRBV7-2
ASSPYRD
>TRBJ2-5|TRBV11-2
ASSLRDISYQETQY
>TRBJ1-2|TRBV7-2
ASSLGGLGSLYGYT
>TRBJ1-6|TRBV30
AAIPVSSYNSPLH
>TRBJ2-7|TRBV7-2
ASTSVIHSVLTYEQY
>TRBJ2-1|TRBV7-2
ASSLDSGGPLYNEQF
>TRBJ1-6|TRBV6-1
ASSEWGRAVDNSPLH
>TRBJ2-1|TRBV4-3
ASSQDKRTGGNNEQF
>TRBJ2-7|TRBV27
ASSLQRGSGSYEQY
>TRBJ1-4|TRBV7-9
ASSLLRQGQEVTNEKLF
>TRBJ2-1|TRBV14
ASSHHGPDPSYNEQF
>TRBJ1-6|TRBV6-5
ASSSTDLRSPLH
>TRBJ2-1|TRBV19
ASSAGGVYNEQF
>TRBJ2-2|TRBV10-3
AISEPSCRGGTGELF